Shown below are 26 T cell receptor beta chains from a single sample sequenced in a study of T cells in Graves' hyperthyroidism and ophthalmopathy. What was amplified from RNA transcripts were TCR beta CDR3 regions. The TCR CDR3 was amplified in a first-round RT-PCR using the HTBI primer set. Each CDR3 protein is one row after TCRdb ran MiXCR on the multiplex PCR reads. The profile covers around 500,000 distinct CDR3 sequences, with approximately 15% appearing a single time and around 17% taken by the ten largest. Input material: blood. These receptors originate from a woman aged 18-29 years with Graves' hyperthyroidism.

The rearrangement joins TRBV19 to TRBJ2-5, with 7 bases lining up with TRBD2. Per the germline V gene, CDR1 is LNHDA and CDR2 is SQIVND (reference sequence). V shed 5 bases, J shed 1 base, and the junction held 10 bases outside the gene matches. The length of the CDR3 is 16 residues. CDR3 bases: TGTGCCAGTAGTGCCCCCTGGGGGGGGAGCCAAGAGACCCAGTACTTC. Its protein product is CASSAPWGGSQETQYF.

This clonotype was picked up many times. V and J are TRBV11-2 and TRBJ2-5; D remains unclear. CDR1 is SGHAT, CDR2 FQNNGV, per germline. V was clipped by 4 bases and J by 0 bases, with 9 bases between them. The CDR3 is 14 residues long. CDR3 DNA sequence: TGTGCCAGCAGCTCCGTGGAGTACCAAGAGACCCAGTACTTC. It specifies CASSSVEYQETQYF. The entire variable domain, with the rest obtained from reference TRBV11-2 and TRBJ2-5, is as follows: EAGVAQSPRYKIIEKRQSVAFWCNPISGHATLYWYQQILGQGPKLLIQFQNNGVVDDSQLPKDRFSAERLKGVDSTLKIQPAKLEDSAVYLCASSSVEYQETQYFGPGTRLLVL.

In its sample, this clonotype was seen many times. The chain combines TRBV2 with TRBJ2-1; D might be TRBD2 (6 bases). The CDR3 contains 13 residues. Germline V gene sequence: CDR1 SNHLY, CDR2 FYNNEI. Deletions cut 2 bases from V and 13 bases from J, with 15 bases between. The CDR3: CASSESNRESQFF. The CDR3 region has the DNA TGTGCCAGCAGTGAATCTAATCGGGAGTCACAGTTCTTC.

This chain connects TRBV5-1 to TRBJ2-7, with 9 bases matching TRBD2. Germline CDR1 SGHRS, CDR2 YFSETQ. V trimming: 1 base; J trimming: 5 bases; junction bases outside the gene matches: 7. The CDR3 has 15 amino acids. CDR3 coding DNA: TGCGCCAGCAGCTTGAGTCCCCAGCGGGAGGACGAGCAGTACGTC. Its translation: CASSLSPQREDEQYV.

This clonotype was observed at least ten times. This chain's CDR3 is CASSEVGGFYNEQFF. Written as DNA, the CDR3 is TGTGCCAGCAGTGAAGTGGGGGGGTTCTACAATGAGCAGTTCTTC. J is TRBJ2-1 and V is TRBV6-1; 7 bases match TRBD2. In germline, CDR1 is MNHNS, CDR2 SASEGT. The CDR3 is 15 residues long. V was pared by 1 base and J by 3 bases, with 3 bases of the junction left unmatched.

This clonotype was counted a few times. This chain links TRBV5-1 with TRBJ2-7; D may be TRBD1 or TRBD2 (6 bases each). This CDR3 spans 14 amino acids. Trimming left V 0 bases short and J 6 bases short, with 13 bases between. CDR1 is SGHRS, CDR2 YFSETQ, per germline. CDR3 amino acids: CASSLGGAPREQYV. The CDR3 bases are TGCGCCAGCAGCTTGGGGGGGGCGCCTCGCGAGCAGTACGTC.

This clonotype was observed at least ten times. The junction and the germline gene differ at one end; a read error may be behind it. The genes are TRBV7-7 and TRBJ2-1, with TRBD2 as a possible D gene (6 bases). The CDR3 extends over 12 amino acids. Looked up from germline, CDR1 is SSHAT and CDR2 is FNYEAQ (reference sequence). Written as DNA, the CDR3 is TGTGCTAGCAGCCTCACGGGGGAGGAGCAGTTCTTC. It encodes CASSLTGEEQFF.

This clonotype was counted at least ten times. The CDR3 is CATSDRSGSRGNEQFF. The CDR3 DNA sequence: TGTGCCACCAGTGATCGAAGCGGGAGTCGGGGCAATGAGCAGTTCTTC. V usage is TRBV24-1 and J usage is TRBJ2-1, with 8 bases aligning to TRBD2. J was trimmed by 6 bases and V by 3 bases; bases with no gene match: 9. The CDR3 has 16 residues. Germline V lookup: CDR1 KGHDR, CDR2 SFDVKD.

In its sample, this clonotype was seen many times. The chain employs TRBV2 and TRBJ2-1, with TRBD2 as a possible D gene (5 bases). Trimming took off 7 bases at V and 4 bases at J, with 17 bases between the two ends. This CDR3 has 15 residues. CDR1 and CDR2 (germline): SNHLY, FYNNEI. CDR3 loop: CASIKLVATYNEQFF. The CDR3 nucleotides are TGTGCCAGCATAAAACTAGTAGCAACGTACAATGAGCAGTTCTTC.

This clonotype was detected many times. V gene TRBV5-8 combines with J gene TRBJ2-1; no clear D. Germline V gene lookup returns CDR1 SGHTS and CDR2 YDEGEE. Between the trimmed V and J ends, which lost 1 base and 8 bases, there was a span of 10 bases. The CDR3 loop spans 13 amino acids. CDR3 loop: CASSLPPVHEQFF. CDR3 in DNA: TGTGCCAGCAGCTTGCCCCCCGTGCATGAGCAGTTCTTC.

This clonotype was recorded many times. The chain uses TRBV12-3 or TRBV12-4 and TRBJ2-3; the match to TRBD2 covers 9 bases. V lost 7 bases and J lost 5; bases outside the gene matches: 10. The CDR3 loop spans 15 amino acids. Here the CDR3 reads CASTPRASGIDTQYF. CDR3 nucleotides: TGTGCCAGCACTCCCCGGGCTAGCGGGATAGATACGCAGTATTTT.

There are a few counts of this clonotype. J is TRBJ1-2 and V is TRBV11-2, with 8 nucleotides matching TRBD1. The CDR3 loop spans 14 amino acids. V shed 1 base and J 8 bases; nucleotides not matched to a gene: 6. CDR1 and CDR2 (germline): SGHAT, FQNNGV. This CDR3 reads CASSLVRQGTGYTF. The CDR3 bases are TGTGCCAGCAGCTTAGTCCGACAGGGGACCGGCTACACCTTC. Drawing the rest from reference TRBV11-2 and TRBJ1-2, the complete variable domain is EAGVAQSPRYKIIEKRQSVAFWCNPISGHATLYWYQQILGQGPKLLIQFQNNGVVDDSQLPKDRFSAERLKGVDSTLKIQPAKLEDSAVYLCASSLVRQGTGYTFGSGTRLTVV.

This clonotype was seen ten or more times. This CDR3 is CASTAARTGLGEKLFF. The CDR3 DNA follows: TGTGCCAGCACTGCGGCCCGGACAGGGCTGGGTGAAAAACTGTTTTTT. V usage is TRBV12-3 or TRBV12-4 and J usage is TRBJ1-4, with 8 nucleotides matching TRBD1. Trimming at V came to 7 bases and at J to 7 bases, leaving 14 bases not matched to a gene. This CDR3 is built from 16 residues.

This clonotype was recorded at least ten times. The V call is TRBV19, the J call TRBJ1-1, with TRBD1 matching 7 bases. Germline trimming cut 5 bases from V and 4 bases from J; bases unmatched to any gene: 4. Germline lookup yields CDR1 LNHDA and CDR2 SQIVND (reference sequence). CDR3 size: 13 residues. The CDR3 sequence is CASSRTGFTEAFF. CDR3 nucleotides: TGTGCCAGTAGTCGGACAGGTTTCACTGAAGCTTTCTTT. The complete variable domain, with remaining parts taken from reference TRBV19 and TRBJ1-1, reads DGGITQSPKYLFRKEGQNVTLSCEQNLNHDAMYWYRQDPGQGLRLIYYSQIVNDFQKGDIAEGYSVSREKKESFPLTVTSAQKNPTAFYLCASSRTGFTEAFFGQGTRLTVV.

This clonotype showed up many times. This chain joins TRBV9 and TRBJ2-2, with 7 bases lining up with TRBD2. CDR1 SGDLS and CDR2 YYNGEE come from the germline V gene. Germline trimming cut 2 bases from V and 0 bases from J; bases unmatched to any gene: 4. The CDR3 is 16 residues long. Written as DNA, the CDR3 is TGTGCCAGCAGCGTGGCGGGAGCCGCGAACACCGGGGAGCTGTTTTTT. It codes for CASSVAGAANTGELFF. Drawing the rest from reference TRBV9 and TRBJ2-2, the complete variable domain is DSGVTQTPKHLITATGQRVTLRCSPRSGDLSVYWYQQSLDQGLQFLIQYYNGEERAKGNILERFSAQQFPDLHSELNLSSLELGDSALYFCASSVAGAANTGELFFGEGSRLTVL.

This clonotype was counted ten times or more. The chain joins TRBV4-2 to TRBJ2-5; 10 bases match TRBD2. The J segment lost 4 bases and the V segment lost 0 bases, leaving 11 bases of the junction unmatched. The length of the CDR3 is 18 residues. Germline V gene data show CDR1 as LGHNA and CDR2 as YNFKEQ. CDR3: CASSQDTYRAGGLETQYF. CDR3 DNA: TGTGCCAGCAGCCAAGATACGTATCGAGCGGGAGGGTTAGAGACCCAGTACTTC.

The chain is built from TRBV3-1 and TRBJ1-3, with D possibly matching TRBD1 (5 bases). V lost 0 bases and J lost 3, with 9 bases in between. CDR3 size: 15 residues. From germline, CDR1 is LGHDT and CDR2 YNNKEL (reference sequence). The CDR3 DNA reads TGTGCCAGCAGCCAAGATACGGGGCTTGGAAACACCATATATTTT. This codes for CASSQDTGLGNTIYF. The whole variable domain, remainder taken from reference TRBV3-1 and TRBJ1-3, is DTAVSQTPKYLVTQMGNDKSIKCEQNLGHDTMYWYKQDSKKFLKIMFSYNNKELIINETVPNRFSPKSPDKAHLNLHINSLELGDSAVYFCASSQDTGLGNTIYFGEGSWLTVV.

This clonotype has ten or more counts. The chain is built from TRBV10-1 and TRBJ2-5; 13 bases match TRBD2. This CDR3 is 16 amino acids long. CDR1 and CDR2 (germline): WNHNN, SYGVQD (reference sequence). Trimming cost V 4 bases and J 5 bases; bases outside gene matches: 7. Here the CDR3 reads CASSGLAGGRDETQYF. For the CDR3, the DNA is TGCGCCAGCAGTGGACTAGCGGGAGGCCGAGATGAGACCCAGTACTTC.

This clonotype has ten or more counts. The gene calls are TRBV30 and TRBJ2-2, with a tentative D call TRBD1 (6 bases). Germline CDR1 GTSNPN, CDR2 SVGIG (reference sequence). The CDR3 consists of 14 residues. With 4 bases removed from V and 0 bases from J, the gap between germline ends came to 9 bases. CDR3 DNA sequence: TGTGCCTGGACCCCAGGGGCGAACACCGGGGAGCTGTTTTTT. Protein product: CAWTPGANTGELFF.

The chain couples TRBV7-3 to TRBJ2-2; D is perhaps TRBD1 (5 bases). Trimming removed 5 bases at V and 6 bases at J, with 25 bases between. The CDR3 sequence is 18 residues long. Germline loops: CDR1 SGHTA, CDR2 FQGTGA. The CDR3 nucleotides are TGTGCCAGCAGCAGTACTCCACAGGCGCAACACACGCCCGGGGAGCTGTTTTTT. Translation: CASSSTPQAQHTPGELFF.

V usage is TRBV9 and J usage is TRBJ2-4, with D possibly matching TRBD2 (6 bases). The CDR3 is 15 amino acids. Germline CDR1 reads SGDLS; CDR2 reads YYNGEE. V lost 4 bases to trimming and J lost 3 bases, with 14 bases between them. The CDR3 reads CASSPQAGGKNIQYF. DNA of the CDR3: TGTGCCAGCAGCCCTCAAGCGGGCGGCAAAAACATTCAGTACTTC. Full variable domain (outside the CDR3, taken from reference TRBV9 and TRBJ2-4): DSGVTQTPKHLITATGQRVTLRCSPRSGDLSVYWYQQSLDQGLQFLIQYYNGEERAKGNILERFSAQQFPDLHSELNLSSLELGDSALYFCASSPQAGGKNIQYFGAGTRLSVL.

This clonotype showed up just once. The DNA for the CDR3 is TGCGCCAGCAGCCAAGATGGCAGGGAGGTCTATGGCTACACCTTC. Protein: CASSQDGREVYGYTF. The rearrangement joins TRBV4-1 to TRBJ1-2, with a weak D call TRBD1 (5 bases). CDR3 length: 15 residues. V was shortened by 0 bases and J by 4 bases, with 12 bases between the two germline ends. Germline-derived CDR1 and CDR2 are MGHRA and YSYEKL.

This clonotype has a count of ten or more. The chain joins TRBV27 to TRBJ1-5; unclear D gene. The CDR3 loop spans 14 amino acids. V dropped 5 bases and J dropped 7 bases, with 15 bases sitting between them. Germline V gene lookup returns CDR1 MNHEY and CDR2 SMNVEV (reference sequence). The CDR3 DNA reads TGTGCCAGCAGTCCGAGAAAAGGTCGGCAGCCCCAGCATTTT. Translating gives CASSPRKGRQPQHF.

The rearrangement joins TRBV5-4 to TRBJ2-2; the match to TRBD2 covers 12 bases. With 4 bases clipped from V and 2 bases from J, the junction kept 12 bases outside the gene matches. This CDR3 has 19 residues. The germline V gene encodes CDR1 SGHNT and CDR2 YYREEE (reference sequence). The CDR3, as DNA: TGTGCCAGCAGCGGGGGCCCCGGACTAGCGGGACTTAACACCGGGGAGCTGTTTTTT. Translated: CASSGGPGLAGLNTGELFF.

This clonotype occurred a few times. The V and J genes are TRBV19 and TRBJ2-7; D is uncertain. Germline V gene sequence: CDR1 LNHDA, CDR2 SQIVND (reference sequence). V was pared by 3 bases and J by 3 bases, with 9 bases between. The CDR3 runs 13 residues. Written as DNA, the CDR3 is TGTGCCAGTAGTATCAAGAGATTCTACGAGCAGTACTTC. It yields the protein CASSIKRFYEQYF.

The V gene is TRBV5-1, the J gene TRBJ2-1, with 7 bases matching TRBD2. The germline gives CDR1 SGHRS, CDR2 YFSETQ. V shed 4 bases and J 8 bases; nucleotides not matched to a gene: 15. The CDR3 totals 16 residues. The CDR3 DNA reads as TGCGCCAGCAGCCCCCAGGGTGGCGGGAGATTGGATGAGCAGTTCTTC. Amino acid sequence: CASSPQGGGRLDEQFF.